These 9 T cell receptor beta chains came from one sample sequenced in a study of blood T cell repertoires in COVID-19. Libraries were prepared by immunoSEQ multiplex PCR; TCRdb keeps only in-frame clonotypes and omits some of them. The repertoire includes about 160,000 clones, roughly 80% of them detected once, and approximately 8% sits in the top ten. Sequencing was performed on PBMCs or T cells enriched from blood (not recorded which). Every receptor here comes from a woman aged 45-60 years who had recovered from COVID-19.

This chain connects TRBV5-1 to TRBJ1-2; D gene ambiguous. The CDR3 length is 12 residues. In germline, CDR1 is SGHRS, CDR2 YFSETQ. Trimming took off 4 bases at V and 8 bases at J, with 12 bases between the two ends. Written as DNA, the CDR3 is TGCGCCAGCAGCCCGGAGTTCGGGGGCTACACCTTC. As protein: CASSPEFGGYTF.

The V and J genes are TRBV6-6 and TRBJ1-2; D is unclear. V gave up 2 bases and J gave up 7 bases, with 11 bases separating them. This CDR3 region has 13 residues. CDR1 and CDR2 (germline): MNHNY, SVGAGI (reference sequence). CDR3 loop: CASSYAQIGGYTF. The CDR3 nucleotides are TGTGCCAGCAGTTACGCTCAAATCGGTGGCTACACCTTC.

This sequence joins TRBV4-3 and TRBJ2-2, with 7 positions matching TRBD1. J gave up 0 bases and V 6 bases, and 10 bases lay outside the gene matches. The CDR3 has 17 amino acids. CDR1 is LGHNA and CDR2 is YSLEER in the germline V gene. The CDR3 sequence: CASSPISGTANTGELFF. CDR3 nucleotides: TGCGCCAGCAGTCCTATTTCCGGGACAGCGAACACCGGGGAGCTGTTTTTT.

The chain couples TRBV19 to TRBJ2-1, with 11 bases lining up with TRBD2. Losses at the gene ends were 10 bases for V and 4 bases for J; bases not matched to a gene: 6. The CDR3 loop spans 14 amino acids. Germline CDR1 and CDR2: LNHDA and SQIVND (reference sequence). CDR3 DNA: TGTGCCACCTCAACTAGCGGGAGTTACAATGAGCAGTTCTTC. As protein: CATSTSGSYNEQFF.

This clone has a single count. This chain uses TRBV7-9 with TRBJ1-1; 9 nucleotides align to TRBD1. V trimming: 4 bases; J trimming: 4 bases; junction bases outside the gene matches: 13. Germline V CDR1 and CDR2: SEHNR, FQNEAQ (reference sequence). The CDR3 is 17 residues long. CDR3 region: CASSSRAHRGRVTEAFF. CDR3 in DNA: TGTGCCAGCAGCTCGCGGGCACACAGGGGGCGGGTCACTGAAGCTTTCTTT.

This clone was detected only once. J is TRBJ1-4 and V is TRBV24-1; D ambiguous. The CDR3 has 16 amino acids. The V and J ends lost 4 bases and 4 bases respectively, with 15 bases between them. Germline V gene data show CDR1 as KGHDR and CDR2 as SFDVKD. The CDR3 is CATSDRAGTGNEKLFF. The CDR3 DNA follows: TGTGCCACCAGTGACCGGGCGGGAACGGGTAATGAAAAACTGTTTTTT.

The chain recombines TRBV4-2 with TRBJ1-2, with 10 nucleotides matching TRBD1. V gave up 5 bases and J gave up 8 bases; unmatched junction bases: 11. This CDR3 comprises 15 residues. Germline V CDR1 and CDR2: LGHNA, YNFKEQ. CDR3 sequence reads: CASSSWDRGLRGYTF. The CDR3 DNA is TGTGCCAGCAGCTCCTGGGACAGGGGACTCAGGGGCTACACCTTC.

The rearrangement links TRBV3-1 (or the pseudogene TRBV3-2) to TRBJ1-6; D is uncertain. The germline V gene encodes CDR1 LGHDT and CDR2 YNNKEL (reference sequence). The germline V and J ends were trimmed by 2 bases and 7 bases, with 9 bases remaining between them. The CDR3 is 14 residues long. DNA of the CDR3: TGTGCCAGCAGCCAAACCGGGTCAAATTCACCCCTCCACTTT. It translates to CASSQTGSNSPLHF.

This chain connects TRBV14 to TRBJ1-2; D is unclear. The germline V gene encodes CDR1 SGHDN and CDR2 FVKESK. The CDR3 has 13 residues. The V end lost 4 bases, the J end lost 4 bases, and 10 bases lay between the germline ends. CDR3: CASSPGISYGYTF. The CDR3 DNA sequence: TGTGCCAGCAGCCCCGGGATCTCCTATGGCTACACCTTC.